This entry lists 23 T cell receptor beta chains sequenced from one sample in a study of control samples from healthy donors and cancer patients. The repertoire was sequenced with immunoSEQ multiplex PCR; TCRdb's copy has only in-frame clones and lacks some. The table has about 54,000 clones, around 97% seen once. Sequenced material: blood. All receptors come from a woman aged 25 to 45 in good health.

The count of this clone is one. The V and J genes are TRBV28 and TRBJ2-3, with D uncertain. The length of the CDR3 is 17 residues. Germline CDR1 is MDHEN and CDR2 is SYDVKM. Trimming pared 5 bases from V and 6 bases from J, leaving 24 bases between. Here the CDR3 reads CASSPPAYRLAGDTQYF. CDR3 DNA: TGTGCCAGCAGTCCACCCGCGTACCGCCTCGCCGGCGATACGCAGTATTTT. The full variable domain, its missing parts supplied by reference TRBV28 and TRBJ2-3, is DVKVTQSSRYLVKRTGEKVFLECVQDMDHENMFWYRQDPGLGLRLIYFSYDVKMKEKGDIPEGYSVSREKKERFSLILESASTNQTSMYLCASSPPAYRLAGDTQYFGPGTRLTVL.

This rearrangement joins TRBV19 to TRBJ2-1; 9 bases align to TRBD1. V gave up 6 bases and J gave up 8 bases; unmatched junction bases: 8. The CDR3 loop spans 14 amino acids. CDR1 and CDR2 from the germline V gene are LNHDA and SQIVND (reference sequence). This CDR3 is CASREQGAPHEQFF. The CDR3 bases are TGTGCCAGTAGGGAACAGGGGGCTCCCCATGAGCAGTTCTTC.

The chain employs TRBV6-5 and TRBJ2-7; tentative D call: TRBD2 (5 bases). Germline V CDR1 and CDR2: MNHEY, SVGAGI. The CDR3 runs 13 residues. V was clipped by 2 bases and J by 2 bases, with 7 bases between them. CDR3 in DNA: TGTGCCAGCAGTTACCGGGGTCCCTACGAGCAGTACTTC. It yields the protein CASSYRGPYEQYF.

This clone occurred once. This CDR3 reads CASSPAVDLDEKLFF. In DNA, the CDR3 is TGTGCCAGCTCACCGGCGGTTGACCTCGACGAAAAACTGTTTTTT. The chain couples TRBV18 to TRBJ1-4; D gene unclear. The CDR3 is made up of 15 amino acids. Germline lookup yields CDR1 KGHSH and CDR2 LQKENI. V dropped 3 bases and J dropped 8 bases, with 16 bases sitting between them.

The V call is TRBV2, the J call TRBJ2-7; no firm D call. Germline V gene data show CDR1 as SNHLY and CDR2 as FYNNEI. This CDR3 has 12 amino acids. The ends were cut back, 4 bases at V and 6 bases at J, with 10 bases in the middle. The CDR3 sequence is CASSAVDREQYF. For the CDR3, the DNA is TGTGCCAGCAGTGCGGTTGACCGCGAGCAGTACTTC.

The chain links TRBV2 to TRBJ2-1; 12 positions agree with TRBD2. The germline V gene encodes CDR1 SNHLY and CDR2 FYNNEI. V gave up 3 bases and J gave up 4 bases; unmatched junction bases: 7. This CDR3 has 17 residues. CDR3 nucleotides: TGTGCCAGCAGTGATATCCTAGCGGGGGGGGTTTACAATGAGCAGTTCTTC. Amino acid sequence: CASSDILAGGVYNEQFF.

CDR3 coding DNA: TGTGCCAGCAGCTTAGGAGGGGATACGCAGTATTTT. Protein product: CASSLGGDTQYF. The J gene is TRBJ2-3, the V gene TRBV11-2; TRBD2 might be the D (5 bases). Germline V gene lookup returns CDR1 SGHAT and CDR2 FQNNGV. The ends were cut back, 1 base at V and 6 bases at J, with 5 bases in the middle. This CDR3 comprises 12 residues.

The CDR3 here is CARLRRQGLSPLHF. The DNA for the CDR3 is TGTGCCAGACTGAGACGACAGGGGCTCTCACCCCTCCACTTT. The V call is TRBV19, the J call TRBJ1-6; 8 bases match TRBD1. V lost 9 bases, J lost 10 bases, and 11 bases stayed unmatched. Germline V gene sequence: CDR1 LNHDA, CDR2 SQIVND (reference sequence). The CDR3 sequence is 14 residues long.

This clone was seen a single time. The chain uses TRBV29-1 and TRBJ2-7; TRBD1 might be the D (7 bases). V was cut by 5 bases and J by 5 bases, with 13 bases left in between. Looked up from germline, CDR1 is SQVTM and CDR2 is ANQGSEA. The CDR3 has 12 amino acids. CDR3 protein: CSVRQGGNEQYF. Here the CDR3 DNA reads TGCAGCGTTCGACAGGGAGGCAACGAGCAGTACTTC.

Written as DNA, the CDR3 is TGTGCCAGCAGTGAAAACAGGGACTATGGCTACACCTTC. Protein: CASSENRDYGYTF. The rearrangement uses TRBV6-1 and TRBJ1-2; possible D gene TRBD1, 6 bases. This CDR3 spans 13 amino acids. CDR1 MNHNS and CDR2 SASEGT come from the germline V gene. V was cut by 2 bases and J by 3 bases, with 7 bases left in between.

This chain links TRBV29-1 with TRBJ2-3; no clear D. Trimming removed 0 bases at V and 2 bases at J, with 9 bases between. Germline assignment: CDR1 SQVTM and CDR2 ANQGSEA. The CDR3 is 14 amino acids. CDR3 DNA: TGCAGCGTTGAAGATCCTGGAAACACAGATACGCAGTATTTT. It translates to CSVEDPGNTDTQYF.

CDR3 amino acids: CASRAVVRDTQYF. The DNA of the CDR3 is TGTGCCAGCAGGGCGGTAGTTCGAGATACGCAGTATTTT. The V call is TRBV12-3 or TRBV12-4, the J call TRBJ2-3; D is undetermined. The V and J ends lost 6 bases and 5 bases respectively, with 12 bases between them. The CDR3 consists of 13 residues.

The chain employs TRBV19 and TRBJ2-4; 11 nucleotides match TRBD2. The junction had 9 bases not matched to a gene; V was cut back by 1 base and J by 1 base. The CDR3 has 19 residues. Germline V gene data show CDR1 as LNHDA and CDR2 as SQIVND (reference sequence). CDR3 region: CASSIGLAGTQMAKNIQYF. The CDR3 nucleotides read TGTGCCAGTAGTATAGGACTAGCGGGGACCCAGATGGCCAAAAACATTCAGTACTTC.

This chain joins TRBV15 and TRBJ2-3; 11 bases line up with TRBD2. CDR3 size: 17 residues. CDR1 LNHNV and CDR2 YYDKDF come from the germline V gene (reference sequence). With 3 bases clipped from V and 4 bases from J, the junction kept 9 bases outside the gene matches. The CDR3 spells CATSSTTSGDIADTQYF. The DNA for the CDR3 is TGTGCCACCAGCAGTACGACTAGCGGGGACATCGCAGATACGCAGTATTTT.

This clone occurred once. CDR3 region: CAISESFNTEAFF. DNA of the CDR3: TGTGCCATCAGTGAGTCCTTCAACACTGAAGCTTTCTTT. The chain combines TRBV10-3 with TRBJ1-1; D is unclear. Deletions cut 0 bases from V and 2 bases from J, with 4 bases between. Per the germline V gene, CDR1 is ENHRY and CDR2 is SYGVKD. The CDR3 has 13 amino acids.

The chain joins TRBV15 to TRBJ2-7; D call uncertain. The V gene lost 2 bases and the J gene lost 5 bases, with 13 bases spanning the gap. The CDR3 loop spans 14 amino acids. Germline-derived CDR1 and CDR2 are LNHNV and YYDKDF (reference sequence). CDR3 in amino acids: CATSRSRSGDEQYF. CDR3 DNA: TGTGCCACCAGCAGATCTAGGAGTGGCGACGAGCAGTACTTC. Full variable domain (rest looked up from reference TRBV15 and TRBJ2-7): DAMVIQNPRYQVTQFGKPVTLSCSQTLNHNVMYWYQQKSSQAPKLLFHYYDKDFNNEADTPDNFQSRRPNTSFCFLDIRSPGLGDTAMYLCATSRSRSGDEQYFGPGTRLTVT.

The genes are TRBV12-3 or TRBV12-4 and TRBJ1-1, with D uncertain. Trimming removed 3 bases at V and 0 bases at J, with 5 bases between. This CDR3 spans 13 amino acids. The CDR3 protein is CASSFTVNTEAFF. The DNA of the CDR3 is TGTGCCAGCAGTTTCACAGTGAACACTGAAGCTTTCTTT.

As DNA, the CDR3 is TGTGCCAGCAGTCAACTAGCGGGAGGGTCCTACGAGCAGTACTTC. Translating it yields CASSQLAGGSYEQYF. The chain combines TRBV28 with TRBJ2-7; TRBD2 matches at 13 bases. The CDR3 extends over 15 amino acids. The V gene's germline CDR1 is MDHEN and CDR2 SYDVKM. Trimming cost V 5 bases and J 1 base; bases outside gene matches: 2.

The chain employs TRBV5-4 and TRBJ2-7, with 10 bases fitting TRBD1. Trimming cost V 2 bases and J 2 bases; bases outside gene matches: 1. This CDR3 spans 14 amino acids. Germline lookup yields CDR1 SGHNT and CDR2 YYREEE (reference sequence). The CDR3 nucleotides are TGTGCCAGCAGCTTCGGGACAGGGGCCTACGAGCAGTACTTC. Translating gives CASSFGTGAYEQYF.

CDR3 residues: CASSLGPRNEQFF. Here the CDR3 DNA reads TGTGCCAGCAGCTTAGGACCGAGAAATGAGCAGTTCTTC. The V and J genes are TRBV7-3 and TRBJ2-1; D call uncertain. This CDR3 contains 13 residues. Germline V gene data show CDR1 as SGHTA and CDR2 as FQGTGA. The V gene lost 2 bases and the J gene lost 7 bases, with 9 bases spanning the gap.

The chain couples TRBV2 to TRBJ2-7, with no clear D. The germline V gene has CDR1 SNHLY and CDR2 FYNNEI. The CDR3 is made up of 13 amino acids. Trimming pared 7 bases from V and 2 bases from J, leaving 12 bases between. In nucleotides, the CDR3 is TGTGCCAGCAAGCGAGACGGTACCTACGAGCAGTACTTC. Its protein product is CASKRDGTYEQYF. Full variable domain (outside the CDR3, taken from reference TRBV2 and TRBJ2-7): EPEVTQTPSHQVTQMGQEVILRCVPISNHLYFYWYRQILGQKVEFLVSFYNNEISEKSEIFDDQFSVERPDGSNFTLKIRSTKLEDSAMYFCASKRDGTYEQYFGPGTRLTVT.

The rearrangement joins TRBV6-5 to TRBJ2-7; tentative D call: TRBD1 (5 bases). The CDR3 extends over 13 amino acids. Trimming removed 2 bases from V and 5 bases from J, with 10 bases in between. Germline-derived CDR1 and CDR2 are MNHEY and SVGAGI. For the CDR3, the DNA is TGTGCCAGCAGTTACGCCCCAGGGCACGAGCAGTACTTC. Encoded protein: CASSYAPGHEQYF.

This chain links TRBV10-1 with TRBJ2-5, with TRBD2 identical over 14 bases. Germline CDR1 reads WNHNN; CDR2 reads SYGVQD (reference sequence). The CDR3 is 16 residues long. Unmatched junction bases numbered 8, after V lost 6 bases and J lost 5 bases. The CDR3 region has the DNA TGCGCCAGCAGCCCCGGGACTAGCGGGAGTTGGGAGACCCAGTACTTC. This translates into CASSPGTSGSWETQYF.